These T cell receptor beta chains were read from a single sample in a study of glioma-infiltrating T cells after dendritic cell vaccination. Sequencing was performed with immunoSEQ multiplex PCR; in TCRdb, only in-frame clones are kept and a portion is missing. The sample has fewer than 110,000 clones, roughly 80% seen once. The sequencing here drew on blood, taken before dendritic cell vaccination. The receptor source for this set is a human donor with glioblastoma. Each CDR3 is given with its conserved first and last residue. A D gene is named only where the DNA matches it firmly. Not all rows give a size; the values are once, few, many and, for expanded clones, a class.

clone size	D gene	J gene	V gene	CDR3 DNA	CDR3 protein
NA	TRBD1	TRBJ1-1	TRBV7-9	TGTGCCAGCAGGCTAACAGGGGGGAACACTGAAGCTTTCTTT	CASRLTGGNTEAFF
NA	NA	TRBJ2-7	TRBV5-4	TGTGCCAGCAGCTTGGACAGTAATGACGAGCAGTACTTC	CASSLDSNDEQYF
NA	NA	TRBJ2-1	TRBV9	TGTGCCAGCAGCGAGGCGGCACTCTACAATGAGCAGTTCTTC	CASSEAALYNEQFF
NA	TRBD1	TRBJ2-1	TRBV29-1	TGCAACGCCTGGACAGGGAATGAGCAGTTCTTC	CNAWTGNEQFF
NA	NA	TRBJ1-5	TRBV6-6	TGTGCCAGCAGCCCAGACGGGAATAGCAATCAGCCCCAGCATTTT	CASSPDGNSNQPQHF
once	NA	TRBJ1-5	TRBV15	TGTGCCACCAGCCCCAGGGCGGTTCAGCCCCAGCATTTT	CATSPRAVQPQHF
NA	NA	TRBJ1-1	TRBV9	TGTGCCAGCAGCGAAACAGGGCGCACTGAAGCTTTCTTT	CASSETGRTEAFF
NA	NA	TRBJ2-1	TRBV5-6	TGTGCCAGCAGCTTAGAGGACAGATCTTACAATGAGCAGTTCTTC	CASSLEDRSYNEQFF
once	NA	TRBJ2-7	TRBV11-3	TGTGCCAGCGGATCCCGGGACACAACCTACGAGCAGTACTTC	CASGSRDTTYEQYF
NA	NA	TRBJ1-3	TRBV9	TGTGCCAGCAGCGTAGCTACGTCGGGACACCCTGGAAACACCATATATTTT	CASSVATSGHPGNTIYF
NA	NA	TRBJ2-5	TRBV19	TGTGCCAGTAGTTCCCAAGGGGAGGAAGAGACCCAGTACTTC	CASSSQGEEETQYF
NA	NA	TRBJ2-3	TRBV5-8	TGTGCCAGCAGCTTGGCGGTAGCGTTCCGCACAGATACGCAGTATTTT	CASSLAVAFRTDTQYF